This TCR beta chain was observed in a study of T cells after yellow fever vaccination. Study at large: Fractions of limited cellularity were prepared by means of SMART-Seq v4 Ultra Low Input.

Germline V CDR1 and CDR2: MNHEY, SVGAGI. The length of the CDR3 is 16 residues. V trimming: 5 bases; J trimming: 6 bases; junction bases outside the gene matches: 9. A word on this clonotype: Its specificity is not known.

Via MiXCR, TCRdb re-called the 5' RACE reads, giving one row per CDR3 protein. There are 450,000 to 600,000 distinct CDR3 sequences in the sample; about a sixth occur only once, and around 15% lies in the top ten. The study's findings and limits: Clonotypes found in both CD4 and CD8 compartments made up a small share.

This specimen was PBMCs, taken 4 to 5 days after the first yellow fever vaccination. V and J are TRBV6-5 and TRBJ2-1; TRBD2 aligns across 11 bases. The receptor's source is a man aged 18 to 30 who received the YFV17D yellow fever vaccine. For the CDR3, the DNA is TGTGCCAGCAGTACCACAACTAGCGGGGGAAGCAATGAGCAGTTCTTC. This sequence encodes CASSTTTSGGSNEQFF.